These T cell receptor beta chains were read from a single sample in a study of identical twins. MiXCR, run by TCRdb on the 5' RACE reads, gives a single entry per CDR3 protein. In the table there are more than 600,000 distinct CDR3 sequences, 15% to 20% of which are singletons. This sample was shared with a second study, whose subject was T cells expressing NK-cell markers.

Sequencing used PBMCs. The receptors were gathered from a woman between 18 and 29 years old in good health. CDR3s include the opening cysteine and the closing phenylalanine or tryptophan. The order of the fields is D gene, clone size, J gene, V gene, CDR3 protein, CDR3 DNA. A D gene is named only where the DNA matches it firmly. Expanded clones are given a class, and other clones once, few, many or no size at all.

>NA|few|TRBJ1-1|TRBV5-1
CASSLDVGGYTEAFF
TGCGCCAGCAGCTTGGATGTGGGGGGGTACACTGAAGCTTTCTTT
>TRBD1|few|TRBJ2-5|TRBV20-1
CSLRQGSETQYF
TGCAGTCTCAGACAGGGGTCTGAGACCCAGTACTTC
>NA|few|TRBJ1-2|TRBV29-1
CSVETTLRARNGYTF
TGCAGCGTTGAGACGACTTTACGGGCCAGGAATGGCTACACCTTC
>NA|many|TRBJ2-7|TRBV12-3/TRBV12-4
CASNKGVFGYYEQYF
TGTGCCAGCAATAAGGGGGTGTTCGGCTACTACGAGCAGTACTTC
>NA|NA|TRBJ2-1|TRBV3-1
CASSQEGRTRNNEQFF
TGTGCCAGCAGCCAAGAAGGTAGGACGAGAAACAATGAGCAGTTCTTC
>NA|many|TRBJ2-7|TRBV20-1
CSASLLSREQYF
TGCAGTGCTAGCCTCCTTTCCCGCGAGCAGTACTTC
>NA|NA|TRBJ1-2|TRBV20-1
CSASYGYYGYTF
TGCAGTGCTAGTTACGGCTACTATGGCTACACCTTC
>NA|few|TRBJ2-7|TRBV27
CASFRALRASEQYF
TGTGCCAGCTTCCGAGCCTTGAGGGCCTCCGAGCAGTACTTC
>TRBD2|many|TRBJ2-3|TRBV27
CASSLYGGRTDTQYF
TGTGCCAGCAGTTTATACGGCGGGAGGACAGATACGCAGTATTTT
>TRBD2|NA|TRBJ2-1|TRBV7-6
CASSRGGTYSYNEQFF
TGTGCCAGCAGCCGGGGGGGGACTTACTCCTACAATGAGCAGTTCTTC
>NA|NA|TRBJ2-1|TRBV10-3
CAISGRGEAGFTYNEQFF
TGTGCCATCAGTGGACGAGGGGAGGCGGGATTCACCTACAATGAGCAGTTCTTC
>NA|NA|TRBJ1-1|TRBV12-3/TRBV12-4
CASRQGREAFF
TGTGCCAGTCGGCAGGGGCGGGAGGCTTTCTTT
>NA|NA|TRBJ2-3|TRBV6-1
CASMGLGAGKDTQYF
TGTGCCAGCATGGGACTTGGGGCAGGGAAGGATACGCAGTATTTT
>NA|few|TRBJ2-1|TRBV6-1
CASTHPRGGEYNEQFF
TGTGCCAGCACCCATCCCAGGGGGGGGGAATACAATGAGCAGTTCTTC
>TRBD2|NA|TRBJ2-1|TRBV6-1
CASSELTSGRYNEQFF
TGTGCCAGCAGTGAACTGACTAGCGGGAGATACAATGAGCAGTTCTTC
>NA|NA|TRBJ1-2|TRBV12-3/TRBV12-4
CASSPLKNYGYTF
TGTGCCAGCAGTCCATTAAAGAACTATGGCTACACCTTC
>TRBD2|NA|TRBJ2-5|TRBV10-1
CASSAGTSGDETQYF
TGCGCCAGCAGTGCCGGGACTAGCGGGGACGAGACCCAGTACTTC
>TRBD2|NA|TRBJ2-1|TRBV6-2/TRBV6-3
CASRLADYNEQFF
TGTGCCAGCCGACTAGCGGACTACAATGAGCAGTTCTTC
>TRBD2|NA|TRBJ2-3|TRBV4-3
CASSQDPSGRVGTDTQYF
TGCGCCAGCAGCCAAGATCCTAGCGGGAGAGTAGGCACAGATACGCAGTATTTT
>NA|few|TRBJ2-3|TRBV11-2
CASSLVPGWEDTQYF
TGTGCCAGCAGCTTAGTCCCGGGGTGGGAAGATACGCAGTATTTT
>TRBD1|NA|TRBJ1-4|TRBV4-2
CASSQGQGATNEKLFF
TGTGCCAGCAGCCAGGGACAGGGGGCAACTAATGAAAAACTGTTTTTT
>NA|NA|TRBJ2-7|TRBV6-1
CASRTPGGTYEQYF
TGTGCCAGCAGAACCCCCGGGGGCACGTACGAGCAGTACTTC
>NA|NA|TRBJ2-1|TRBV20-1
CSADRNHEQFF
TGCAGTGCTGATAGGAACCATGAGCAGTTCTTC
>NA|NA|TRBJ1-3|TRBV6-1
CASSPTTPSGNTIYF
TGTGCCAGCAGTCCGACCACACCCTCTGGAAACACCATATATTTT
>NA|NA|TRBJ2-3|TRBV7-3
CASSLGLQTDTQYF
TGTGCCAGCAGCTTAGGGCTACAAACAGATACGCAGTATTTT
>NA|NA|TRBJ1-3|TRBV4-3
CASSLIGGSRNTIYF
TGCGCCAGCAGCCTGATAGGGGGATCGAGAAACACCATATATTTT
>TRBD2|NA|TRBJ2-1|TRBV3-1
CASSPLQRGYNEQFF
TGTGCCAGCAGCCCCCTCCAGCGGGGATACAATGAGCAGTTCTTC
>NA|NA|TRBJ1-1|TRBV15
CATSREVSDTEAFF
TGTGCCACCAGCAGAGAGGTGTCGGACACTGAAGCTTTCTTT
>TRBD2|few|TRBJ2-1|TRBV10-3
CAISMRAGGSYNEQFF
TGTGCCATCAGCATGAGAGCGGGAGGCTCCTACAATGAGCAGTTCTTC
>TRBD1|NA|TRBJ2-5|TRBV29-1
CSGTGGEETQYF
TGCAGCGGAACAGGGGGCGAAGAGACCCAGTACTTC
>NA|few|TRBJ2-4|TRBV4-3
CASSPGAALAKNIQYF
TGCGCCAGCAGCCCGGGTGCAGCTTTAGCCAAAAACATTCAGTACTTC
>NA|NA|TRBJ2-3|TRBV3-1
CASTQSYGDLTDTQYF
TGTGCCAGCACTCAATCCTACGGGGACCTCACAGATACGCAGTATTTT
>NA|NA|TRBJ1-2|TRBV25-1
CASSEPAAGYTF
TGTGCCAGCAGTGAACCGGCAGCCGGCTACACCTTC
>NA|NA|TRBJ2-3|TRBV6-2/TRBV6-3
CASSSRAFTDTQYF
TGTGCCAGCAGTTCCCGGGCGTTCACAGATACGCAGTATTTT
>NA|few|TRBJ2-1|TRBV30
CAWSVGGKYNEQFF
TGTGCCTGGAGTGTTGGGGGAAAGTACAATGAGCAGTTCTTC
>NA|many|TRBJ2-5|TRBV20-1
CSAIHAQETQYF
TGCAGTGCCATCCACGCTCAAGAGACCCAGTACTTC
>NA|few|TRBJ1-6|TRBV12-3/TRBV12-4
CASSLVRPNGRSPLHF
TGTGCCAGCAGTTTGGTACGGCCGAATGGGAGGTCACCCCTCCACTTT